Listed here is a single T cell receptor (beta chain). Germline V gives CDR1 MNHEY, CDR2 SVGEGT. V was clipped by 0 bases and J by 0 bases, with 15 bases between them. The CDR3 extends over 17 amino acids. Original methodology: Amplification of reference gene primers was used by the study to estimate nucleated cell counts. The method was immunoSEQ multiplex PCR; TCRdb's version includes in-frame clones alone and lacks a portion of them. That table is the source of V, J and clone size, and D and trimming were worked out from the DNA. The data show about 150,000 clones, 70% to 85% seen once. This sample was included in a study of blood T cell repertoires in COVID-19. Looking at the study overall: Sites across the United States, Italy and Spain contributed samples from acute and convalescent COVID-19. T cells, B-cell-depleted T cells, or PBMCs provided the cDNA or gDNA that served as material.

The rearrangement joins TRBV6-2 or TRBV6-3 to TRBJ2-7, with D maybe TRBD1 (6 bases). The receptor was derived from a woman aged 45-65 years with acute or convalescent COVID-19. The sequenced material came from peripheral blood. The CDR3: CASSYSRTVVFSYEQYF. The DNA of the CDR3 is TGTGCCAGCAGTTACTCGCGGACAGTCGTCTTCTCCTACGAGCAGTACTTC.